This TCR beta chain was recorded in a study of identical twins (dated by TCRdb to about 2016). For the wider study: To test whether fetal clonotypes persist, the study used deep sequencing on TCR alpha and beta repertoires from monozygotic twins, unrelated adults of various ages, and cord blood. To rule out contamination, replicate twin experiments were performed at different times with different library preparation protocols.

As regards this clonotype: Which antigen it targets is not known. Base-call qualities are not available, and no considerably larger clone is one nucleotide away.

Every donor in the study was a healthy Caucasian. Three pairs of female monozygotic twins, all aged about 18 to 30 years, were included in the twin cohort. Peripheral blood mononuclear cells were the source from which RNA for the TCR libraries was isolated. At the junction V is shortened by 4 bases and J by 0 bases, with 12 bases in between. The CDR3 runs 16 residues from the cysteine to the phenylalanine. Only the CDR3 DNA stays, 48 bases, in frame from base 1. The protocol used for the library was 5' RACE. Sequencing used an Illumina HiSeq 2000. A universal primer binding site was introduced by template switching, and a unique molecular identifier was present in the final cDNA, enabling accurate counting of TCR cDNA molecules. Specific primers in the conserved constant-segment region were used to synthesize first-strand cDNA for the TCR alpha and beta chains. Each cDNA library was double barcoded, with a SMART-Mk sample barcode plus Illumina barcodes, to control for contamination. TruSeq adapter sequences, together with Illumina sample barcodes, were added in two successive PCR steps. Sequencing of the TCR alpha and beta cDNA libraries was done on the Illumina HiSeq platform using custom primers. On the study's bioinformatics: Unique molecular identifiers were extracted from raw reads with MiGEC, and CDR3 positions were determined with MiXCR. Recombination models were inferred per individual with the repgenHMM and IGoR tools using an EM algorithm. Shared clonotypes were analyzed with the tcR package in R, and sharing was normalized by the product of cloneset sizes. To study raw recombination free of thymic and clonal selection effects, out-of-frame nonproductive sequences were analyzed. TCRdb reprocessing: public reads trimmed at Q25 with fastp, clones called with MiXCR, in-frame beta chains kept. Rows with a matching CDR3 protein are joined into one entry that keeps the most common DNA and genes. The V and J calls here are based on TCRdb, not the publication. Here the sample has approximately 620,000 distinct CDR3 sequences; more than 6.5% occur a single time. 0.8% to 1% of the sample belongs to the ten largest clones.

General conclusions and limits of the study: Because the same donors could not be followed over many years, conclusions were based on cross-sectional statistical analysis. Excess twin sharing in beta out-of-frame sequences was weaker because fewer shared sequences lowered the signal-to-noise ratio. Compared with coincidental sharing between unrelated individuals, out-of-frame TCR alpha sequences shared between twins had an excess of sequences with low generation probability. Fewer insertions were carried by abundant cord blood beta clonotypes; a weaker similar trend was observed in young adult naive repertoires, while no such trend was observed in memory repertoires. In monozygotic twins, recombination models systematically underestimated out-of-frame TCR alpha sharing, but the models matched the sharing seen between unrelated individuals. Zero-insertion analyses could be partly confounded by invariant T cells such as MAIT and iNKT, although diverse VJ usage argued against such confounding for most clonotypes.

The sample was also linked to a second study, of yellow fever vaccine responses in identical twins. According to the second study: According to the authors, in identical twins the way T cells responded to vaccination appeared partly convergent and partly personalized. In identical twins, the study followed T cell clones that responded to the vaccine with precision.

Sequences were obtained from PBMCs. The chain links TRBV12-3 or TRBV12-4 with TRBJ2-2; the D gene is not confidently resolved. This TCR was recovered from a woman younger than 35 in good health. At the DNA level, the sequence is TGTGCCAGCAGTTCCCGGATGGTCGCGAACACCGGGGAGCTGTTTTTT. It encodes CASSSRMVANTGELFF.